The TCR beta chain described here comes from a study of resident and recirculating memory T cells in vitiligo (dated by TCRdb to between 2017 and 2018). Study-level background: For TCR beta sequencing, each of a few stable vitiligo patients provided PBMCs and epidermis from shave biopsies taken at two lesional sites and two nonlesional sites. Without cell sorting, samples were homogenized immediately before genomic DNA was extracted using the Qiagen DNeasy Blood & Tissue Kit. The human TCR beta sequencing tested whether specific clones in lesional vitiligo skin differed from clones in nonlesional skin and blood. General findings and caveats noted by the study authors: Future mechanistic studies are needed so that the relative contributions of the lesion-infiltrating T cell clones and of human Trm versus Tcm pools can be evaluated. TCR sequences were not found to be conserved across biopsy sites or patients, suggesting that different lesions are infiltrated by different T cell clones, a pattern described as private specificity. Overlap and correlation analysis found no significant repertoire overlap between any two biopsies, even biopsies from the same patient, apart from each lesion compared with itself. Clonality was not the same from one vitiligo lesion to another, and no unique dominant TCR clone turned up.

A patient's vitiligo counted as stable when the lesions had not changed at all during the previous 6 months. To count as stable, patients also needed to show no confetti depigmentation, which is a clinical sign of active vitiligo. Patients who had been treated within the previous three months were excluded. PBMCs were isolated from heparinized blood by Ficoll density gradient centrifugation and were subsequently flash-frozen. The trim is 5 bases for V and 3 bases for J, with a gap of 11 bases between the germline ends. The CDR3 sequence holds 15 residues, the cysteine and phenylalanine included. The CDR3 DNA has 45 bases and is translated from base 1. CDR1 and CDR2, per the germline V gene, are MNHEY and SVGAGI. As for this clone: Its specific antigen is unknown. Base qualities are not at hand, and no much larger clone is one base apart.

The immunoSEQ hsTCRB kit was used to amplify TCR beta chains from genomic DNA. The immunoSEQ service ran the sequencing of the TCR beta libraries on an Illumina MiSeq instrument. The source study handled its data this way. The immunoSEQ Analyzer was used to analyze the repertoire data. Held by TCRdb, this immuneACCESS table contains in-frame sequences only and omits some clones. Under half of the omission traces to an unresolved V gene where checked; the cause of the rest is unknown. The V and J calls and clone size were taken over from that table, and D and trimming were inferred from the DNA. This sample gives 72,000 or so clones in total; 90% to 95% of them show up just once. The biggest ten clones account for roughly 5% of the sample.

Rearrangement joined TRBV6-5 to TRBJ2-6; D gene: possibly TRBD2, on 5 matching bases. Sequenced: blood. This TCR derives from a male donor with vitiligo. The encoded CDR3 is CASSPLGSGANVLTF. DNA sequence: TGTGCCAGCAGTCCTCTGGGGAGTGGGGCCAACGTCCTGACTTTC.